The 7 T cell receptor beta chains presented below share a single source sample, sequenced in a study of neoadjuvant anti-PD-1 for oral cavity cancer. Time point denoted: after neoadjuvant nivolumab, at surgical resection. Data came from immunoSEQ multiplex PCR; TCRdb stores just in-frame clones and leaves some out. This sample carries 11,000 to 15,000 clones, 70% to 85% of them seen once, and the ten largest clones take 2% to 2.5%. The sequenced sample was PBMCs, obtained after nivolumab (anti-PD-1) treatment. The receptors were sampled from a person aged 35-79 years with oral cavity squamous cell carcinoma.

The rearrangement uses TRBV11-2 and TRBJ1-4; D not certain. Germline loops: CDR1 SGHAT, CDR2 FQNNGV. The V and J ends lost 1 base and 8 bases respectively, with 8 bases between them. This CDR3 region has 13 residues. The CDR3 DNA reads TGTGCCAGCAGCTTAGGTGGACGAGAAAAACTGTTTTTT. Translation: CASSLGGREKLFF.

The chain uses TRBV27 and TRBJ1-6; D is possibly TRBD1 (5 bases). There are 17 residues in the CDR3. Trimming took 5 bases from V and 6 from J, leaving 20 bases between them. The germline V gene encodes CDR1 MNHEY and CDR2 SMNVEV (reference sequence). CDR3 DNA sequence: TGTGCCAGCAGTCCCTCTTGGGGCAGTGGGAGTAATTCACCCCTCCACTTT. It encodes CASSPSWGSGSNSPLHF.

The chain carries TRBV30 and TRBJ2-3; 9 bases line up with TRBD2. The germline CDR1 and CDR2 sequences are GTSNPN and SVGIG (reference sequence). V shed 3 bases, J shed 1 base, and the junction held 5 bases outside the gene matches. The CDR3 extends over 15 amino acids. The CDR3 DNA reads TGTGCCTGGAGGGCTAGCGGGACTGGCACAGATACGCAGTATTTT. Its protein is CAWRASGTGTDTQYF.

This clone has more than one count but fewer than ten. This chain connects TRBV7-3 to TRBJ1-3, with D perhaps matching TRBD1 (5 bases). CDR1 and CDR2 (germline): SGHTA, FQGTGA. V gave up 6 bases and J gave up 0 bases, with 12 bases separating them. CDR3 length: 15 residues. The CDR3 sequence is CASSFTGDSGNTIYF. The CDR3, as DNA: TGTGCCAGCAGTTTCACAGGCGACTCTGGAAACACCATATATTTT.

This clone was picked up one time. The rearrangement joins TRBV28 to TRBJ1-2; D not resolved. The V gene lost 3 bases and the J gene lost 12 bases, with 17 bases spanning the gap. Looked up from germline, CDR1 is MDHEN and CDR2 is SYDVKM. The CDR3 totals 13 residues. DNA for the CDR3: TGTGCCAGCAGTTTCTCTTTGGAACAAAGTCACACCTTC. It translates to CASSFSLEQSHTF.

As DNA, the CDR3 is TGTGCCATCAGCTCCTACCGGGACAGGGAGGAAGGCTACACCTTC. Its protein is CAISSYRDREEGYTF. The chain uses TRBV10-3 and TRBJ1-2, with 9 nucleotides matching TRBD1. J was trimmed by 8 bases and V by 6 bases; bases with no gene match: 13. This CDR3 has 15 amino acids. Germline values: CDR1 ENHRY, CDR2 SYGVKD.

This clone has a handful of counts. V and J are TRBV2 and TRBJ1-6; 11 nucleotides align to TRBD1. The CDR3 loop spans 14 amino acids. V lost 6 bases to trimming and J lost 10 bases; unmatched junction nucleotides: 5. Germline lookup yields CDR1 SNHLY and CDR2 FYNNEI. CDR3 DNA: TGTGCCAGCAGGGGACAGGGGGACGCCTCACCCCTCCACTTT. Its translation: CASRGQGDASPLHF.